This is a list of T cell receptor beta chains from one sample in a study of blood T cells in healthy people across ages. TCRdb ran MiXCR on the 5' RACE reads and lists one entry per CDR3 protein. The data show 1.5 million to 2 million distinct CDR3 sequences, approximately 32% seen once. The specimen sequenced was blood. These receptors were collected from a woman between 25 and 40 years old in good health. Both conserved end residues are part of each CDR3. D genes are given only for firm matches. The listing skips clone size in some rows; elsewhere it reads once, few, many or a size class.

TRBV20-1,TRBJ2-7,16,.,many,CSPEGGPGEGFYEQYF,TGCAGTCCCGAAGGGGGTCCCGGGGAAGGATTCTACGAGCAGTACTTC
TRBV7-9,TRBJ2-1,15,.,few,CASIPLGESYNEQFF,TGTGCCAGCATCCCCCTGGGGGAATCCTACAATGAGCAGTTCTTC
TRBV20-1,TRBJ2-3,15,TRBD2,many,CSARIAGVVTDTQYF,TGCAGTGCTAGGATAGCGGGAGTAGTAACAGATACGCAGTATTTT
TRBV7-2,TRBJ2-7,15,.,few,CASSSTGTGPTEQYF,TGTGCCAGCAGCTCGACCGGGACTGGTCCTACGGAGCAGTACTTC
TRBV4-1,TRBJ1-4,15,.,few,CASSQDIHRNEKLFF,TGCGCCAGCAGCCAAGATATACACAGGAATGAAAAACTGTTTTTT
TRBV9,TRBJ2-1,14,.,few,CASSAGTAWNEQFF,TGTGCCAGCAGCGCCGGGACGGCCTGGAATGAGCAGTTCTTC
TRBV5-1,TRBJ1-2,14,.,few,CASSLGRDLRGYTF,TGCGCCAGCAGCTTGGGAAGAGACCTGCGTGGCTACACCTTC
TRBV5-1,TRBJ1-5,14,TRBD1,.,CASSSTGGEQPQHF,TGCGCCAGCAGCTCGACAGGGGGCGAACAGCCCCAGCATTTT
TRBV27,TRBJ2-7,14,.,.,CASSTFRLAYEQYF,TGTGCCAGCAGCACCTTTCGACTAGCCTACGAGCAGTACTTC
TRBV4-2,TRBJ2-7,15,.,many,CASSQDPGLVNEQYF,TGTGCCAGCAGCCAAGATCCGGGCCTTGTAAACGAGCAGTACTTC
TRBV2,TRBJ2-4,15,TRBD2,.,CAGTDLSGSHITQYF,TGTGCCGGCACCGATCTCAGCGGGAGTCATATCACTCAGTACTTC
TRBV27,TRBJ1-2,13,TRBD1,many,CASRRGQGAGYTF,TGTGCCAGCAGACGGGGACAGGGGGCTGGGTACACCTTC
TRBV6-2/TRBV6-3,TRBJ2-1,16,TRBD2,.,CASRYSGSSTYNEQFF,TGTGCCAGCAGGTATAGCGGGAGTTCAACCTACAATGAGCAGTTCTTC
TRBV7-9,TRBJ2-1,16,TRBD2,.,CASSPYRRGDYNEQFF,TGTGCCAGCAGCCCCTACCGGCGGGGGGATTACAATGAGCAGTTCTTC
TRBV6-6,TRBJ2-7,14,.,many,CASSLGPRIYEQYF,TGTGCCAGCAGTTTAGGACCTAGGATTTACGAGCAGTACTTC
TRBV7-2,TRBJ2-1,15,TRBD1,many,CASSRDRGADNEQFF,TGTGCCAGCAGCAGGGACAGGGGGGCCGACAATGAGCAGTTCTTC
TRBV10-1,TRBJ2-1,15,TRBD1,.,CASTPDRGSGNEQFF,TGCGCCAGCACTCCTGACAGGGGTTCAGGGAATGAGCAGTTCTTC
TRBV19,TRBJ2-1,18,TRBD2,.,CASSIFAGGRSTYNEQFF,TGTGCCAGTAGTATCTTCGCGGGAGGGCGTTCAACCTACAATGAGCAGTTCTTC
TRBV6-2/TRBV6-3,TRBJ1-2,13,.,once,CTSSYVGLYGYTF,TGTACCAGCAGTTATGTAGGGCTTTATGGCTACACCTTC
TRBV29-1,TRBJ1-1,16,TRBD1,.,CSAYQTTGAVNTEAFF,TGCAGCGCCTACCAGACAACAGGGGCCGTGAACACTGAAGCTTTCTTT